Each of the 3 T cell receptor beta chains below was sequenced from the same sample in a study of T cell responses to AZD1222 COVID-19 vaccine. TCRdb's copy holds only in-frame clones and misses some; the assay was immunoSEQ multiplex PCR. In the table there are around 100,000 clones, approximately 91% of which are singletons. Sequenced material: peripheral blood, taken on day 0 of AZD1222 vaccination. The receptors here all came from an adult in good health.

The chain joins TRBV19 to TRBJ1-1, with TRBD1 as a possible D gene (5 bases). Germline CDR1 and CDR2: LNHDA and SQIVND (reference sequence). V lost 1 base, J lost 4 bases, and 13 bases lay in between. The CDR3 is made up of 15 amino acids. CDR3 coding DNA: TGTGCCAGTAGTATAGGGCCCCGGGGCCCCACTGAAGCTTTCTTT. Translated, it gives CASSIGPRGPTEAFF.

The chain links TRBV5-6 to TRBJ1-2; D is perhaps TRBD1 (5 bases). Germline V gives CDR1 SGHDT, CDR2 YYEEEE. CDR3 length: 14 amino acids. V lost 4 bases, J lost 2 bases, and 12 bases lay in between. The CDR3 DNA is TGTGCCAGCAGCCTTCCGCGGGGCAACTATGGCTACACCTTC. Protein sequence: CASSLPRGNYGYTF. The whole variable domain, remainder taken from reference TRBV5-6 and TRBJ1-2, is DAGVTQSPTHLIKTRGQQVTLRCSPKSGHDTVSWYQQALGQGPQFIFQYYEEEERQRGNFPDRFSGHQFPNYSSELNVNALLLGDSALYLCASSLPRGNYGYTFGSGTRLTVV.

The chain links TRBV7-2 to TRBJ2-1, with D perhaps matching TRBD2 (6 bases). This CDR3 has 13 residues. The germline V gene encodes CDR1 SGHTA and CDR2 FQGNSA. V lost 1 base and J 10 bases, leaving 11 bases between the germline ends. DNA for the CDR3: TGTGCCAGCAGCTTAGTGTCAGGGAGGGAGCAGTTCTTC. Residues: CASSLVSGREQFF.